This TCR beta chain appears in the sequencing data of a study of vaccination and CD4 T cells after COVID-19. Background on the study: Blood was drawn a median around 70 days post second dose, range 14 to 241.

Noted treatment: roughly 11-day PBMC culture with coronavirus spike peptide pools or control peptides (ViraFEST assay). Study-wide findings and caveats: Convalescent patients saw a median around 83% of their reactive clones show up only after vaccination. The rise in median SARS-CoV-2-reactive clonotypes, from roughly 21 to 40, was not significant.

At the Johns Hopkins FTIC core, DNA taken from cultured CD4+ T cells was sequenced by way of the Oncomine TCR Beta short-read assay. Genomic DNA extraction was carried out from cultured CD4+ T cells. TCRdb re-derived calls from the PCR reads in MiXCR, one entry per CDR3 protein. This table has 20,000 to 25,000 distinct CDR3 sequences, over 60% appearing once. Turning to this clonotype: Its antigen is currently unknown.

Germline CDR1 reads LNHDA; CDR2 reads SQIVND (reference sequence). This CDR3 comprises 12 residues. The germline V and J ends were trimmed by 5 bases and 4 bases, with 8 bases remaining between them. The starting material was CD4+ T cells from blood, cultured in vitro, obtained after SARS-CoV-2 vaccination. The clonotype comes from a human donor who received a COVID-19 vaccine. The chain carries TRBV19 and TRBJ1-2; D gene ambiguous. For the CDR3, the DNA is TGTGCCAGTAGTTTGGGAACCTATGGCTACACCTTC. This codes for CASSLGTYGYTF.